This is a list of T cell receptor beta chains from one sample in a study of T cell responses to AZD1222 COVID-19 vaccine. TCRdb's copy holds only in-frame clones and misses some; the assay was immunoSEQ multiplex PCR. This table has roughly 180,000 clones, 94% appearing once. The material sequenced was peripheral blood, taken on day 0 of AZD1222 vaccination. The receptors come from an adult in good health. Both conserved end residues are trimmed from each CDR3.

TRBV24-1,ATGQRGSGPINTGELF
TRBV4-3,ASSQGTDYEQY
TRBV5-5,ASSLGAGSEAF
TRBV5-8,ATRGASTSLSYNEQF
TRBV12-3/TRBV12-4,ASSPWTGSEAF
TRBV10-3,AISGQGSQPQH
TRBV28,ASSPRTVSYEQY
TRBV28,ASTNPIPYEQY
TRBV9,ASSVGVGSNSPLH
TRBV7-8,ASSRSRGNQPQH
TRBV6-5,ASTPTKVSTEAF
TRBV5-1,ASSPTGTSGKYNEQF
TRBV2,ASSGARGRPSYEQY
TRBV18,ASSPLSTSGVYYEQY
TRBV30,AWERPGLYNYGYT
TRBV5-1,ASSLARGREDEQY
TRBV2,ASSEVRVGPKAF
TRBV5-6,ASSLEGGAGHRGYHEQY
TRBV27,ASSFAGGYNEQF
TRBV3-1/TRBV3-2,ASSPGLAGGQKETQY
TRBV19,ASSVTGTGVFIGNTIY
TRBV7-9,ASSPVDGRSYEQY
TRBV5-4,ASSPQYGTGNSYNEQF
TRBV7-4,ASSPRDRGRISPLH
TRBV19,ATSPQDSYLNTEAF
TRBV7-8,ASSTRHRGSTDTQY
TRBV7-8,ASSLARRWNTEAF
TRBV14,ASSRSGLEAF
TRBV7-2,ASRRTNTEAF
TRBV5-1,ASSLAQGNEKLF
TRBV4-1,ASSHLGGAGRDNEQF
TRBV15,ATRARGHEKLF
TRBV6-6,ASSYQGQPQH
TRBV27,ASRAGGGGYGYT
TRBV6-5,ASTITAGYGYT
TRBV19,ASSRGTDIQY
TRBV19,ASSSPNTEAF
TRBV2,ASSDPGTSREQY
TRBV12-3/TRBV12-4,ASSLRQGEEQY
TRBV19,ASRIAGDTQY
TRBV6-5,ASRPDRDSNQPQH
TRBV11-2,ASSRPLGQGYTEAF
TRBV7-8,ASSLINTGELF
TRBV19,ASSLDGRHTEAF
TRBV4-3,ASSQDAQSSYEQY
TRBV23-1,ASSQPGADQPQH
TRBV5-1,ASTLSGNRNEQF
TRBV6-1,ASSEHTSGRLYNEQF
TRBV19,ASSIGQLNEQF
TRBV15,ATSESGTRNTEAF
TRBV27,ASSFIGNNEQF
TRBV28,ASRRLDTGTDTQY